Listed here are 25 T cell receptor beta chains from one sample, sequenced in a study of cytomegalovirus exposure and HLA in healthy donors. Vbeta (60) and Jbeta (13) primers were used in the PCR. Generated by immunoSEQ multiplex PCR, the TCRdb table keeps only in-frame clones and is missing some. The sample records about 110,000 clones, around 74% being singletons. The sample taken for sequencing was PBMCs. The receptors stem from a woman aged 40-49 years in good health and CMV-seropositive.

J is TRBJ1-2 and V is TRBV4-2; 11 bases are a match to TRBD1. Germline trimming cut 4 bases from V and 3 bases from J; bases unmatched to any gene: 1. Germline loops: CDR1 LGHNA, CDR2 YNFKEQ. This CDR3 contains 14 residues. The CDR3 nucleotides are TGTGCCAGCAGCCGGGGACAGGGGGACTATGGCTACACCTTC. Translation: CASSRGQGDYGYTF.

CDR3 sequence reads: CASSLGQGAPGREVQYF. The CDR3 coding sequence is TGCGCCAGCAGCTTGGGACAGGGGGCGCCTGGAAGGGAAGTGCAGTACTTC. J is TRBJ2-7 and V is TRBV5-1; TRBD1 agrees at 10 bases. The V gene's germline CDR1 is SGHRS and CDR2 YFSETQ. The CDR3 has 17 residues. V lost 0 bases, J lost 9 bases, and 15 bases stayed unmatched.

This clone came up once. CDR3 in DNA: TGTGCCAGCAACGGCAGGGGGCTTCTCGAGCAGTACTTC. Amino acids: CASNGRGLLEQYF. The chain employs TRBV2 and TRBJ2-7; 8 bases line up with TRBD1. With 7 bases clipped from V and 6 bases from J, the junction kept 8 bases outside the gene matches. The CDR3 has 13 amino acids. Germline V gene data show CDR1 as SNHLY and CDR2 as FYNNEI.

This sequence joins TRBV5-1 and TRBJ2-1; no firm D call. V was shortened by 5 bases and J by 3 bases, with 9 bases between the two germline ends. The CDR3 is 13 amino acids. From germline, CDR1 is SGHRS and CDR2 YFSETQ. The CDR3 region is CASSFGLYNEQFF. Here the CDR3 DNA reads TGCGCCAGCAGTTTTGGGCTCTACAATGAGCAGTTCTTC.

The chain links TRBV5-1 to TRBJ1-4; D is unresolved. V shed 0 bases and J shed 3 bases, with 9 bases lying between them. CDR3 length equals 15 residues. Germline lookup yields CDR1 SGHRS and CDR2 YFSETQ. The CDR3 is CASSLGAASNEKLFF. CDR3 DNA sequence: TGCGCCAGCAGCTTGGGGGCAGCTTCTAATGAAAAACTGTTTTTT.

The chain joins TRBV5-1 to TRBJ1-2; 8 bases fit TRBD1. Per germline, CDR1 SGHRS and CDR2 YFSETQ. The junction had 4 bases not matched to a gene; V was cut back by 0 bases and J by 6 bases. The CDR3 is 14 residues long. The CDR3 nucleotides are TGCGCCAGCAGCTTGGACAGGGGGTATAATGGCTACACCTTC. As protein: CASSLDRGYNGYTF. Using reference TRBV5-1 and TRBJ1-2 for the parts outside the CDR3, the full variable domain is KAGVTQTPRYLIKTRGQQVTLSCSPISGHRSVSWYQQTPGQGLQFLFEYFSETQRNKGNFPGRFSGRQFSNSRSEMNVSTLELGDSALYLCASSLDRGYNGYTFGSGTRLTVV.

V and J are TRBV6-1 and TRBJ2-7, with TRBD1 matching over 11 bases. Trimming took 5 bases from V and 0 from J; bases not matched to a gene: 3. Germline CDR1 MNHNS, CDR2 SASEGT. The CDR3 is made up of 15 amino acids. DNA for the CDR3: TGTGCCAGCAGTCCAGGACAGGGGGCCTCCTACGAGCAGTACTTC. Its protein product is CASSPGQGASYEQYF.

As concerns this clone: This is likely a read error, given that the CDR3 carries no conserved phenylalanine or tryptophan at its end. The chain links TRBV30 to TRBJ2-6; 8 positions agree with TRBD1. The germline V gene encodes CDR1 GTSNPN and CDR2 SVGIG (reference sequence). J lost 5 bases, V lost 8 bases, and 5 bases had no gene match. CDR3 length equals 13 residues. The CDR3 sequence is CAGTGGRANVLTV. The CDR3 nucleotides are TGTGCCGGAACAGGGGGGCGGGCCAACGTCCTGACTGTC.

The chain recombines TRBV28 with TRBJ1-4; TRBD1 agrees at 8 bases. The CDR3 loop spans 13 amino acids. The ends lost 6 bases at V and 8 bases at J; junction bases unmatched: 5. CDR1 is MDHEN, CDR2 SYDVKM, per germline. This chain's CDR3 is CASSSGGSEKLFF. In DNA, the CDR3 is TGTGCCAGCAGCTCAGGGGGCTCCGAAAAACTGTTTTTT.

V is TRBV5-4 and J is TRBJ1-2; TRBD1 aligns across 7 bases. V lost 0 bases and J lost 8; bases outside the gene matches: 7. The length of the CDR3 is 14 residues. The germline gives CDR1 SGHNT, CDR2 YYREEE (reference sequence). The CDR3 DNA follows: TGTGCCAGCAGCTTGGGGGGGGACAGTTGGGGCTACACCTTC. Protein product: CASSLGGDSWGYTF.

The CDR3 protein is CASSFSGVRAYEQYF. The CDR3 bases are TGTGCCAGCAGCTTTAGCGGGGTCAGAGCCTACGAGCAGTACTTC. J is TRBJ2-7 and V is TRBV7-9; 8 nucleotides line up with TRBD2. V gave up 3 bases and J gave up 2 bases; unmatched junction bases: 6. Germline CDR1 and CDR2: SEHNR and FQNEAQ (reference sequence). This CDR3 spans 15 amino acids.

The chain recombines TRBV5-1 with TRBJ1-4; no firm D call. Trimming stripped 4 bases from V and 0 bases from J, with 13 bases between. Germline V CDR1 and CDR2: SGHRS, YFSETQ. The CDR3 is 16 amino acids. The CDR3 sequence is CASSLSQFATNEKLFF. DNA for the CDR3: TGCGCCAGCAGCCTTTCACAGTTTGCAACTAATGAAAAACTGTTTTTT.

This clone was found once. The chain couples TRBV4-1 to TRBJ1-1; 9 nucleotides align to TRBD1. J gave up 1 base and V 4 bases, and 1 base lay outside the gene matches. This CDR3 region has 14 residues. Germline CDR1 is MGHRA and CDR2 is YSYEKL. The CDR3 reads CASSLQGANTEAFF. As DNA, the CDR3 is TGCGCCAGCAGCCTACAGGGGGCGAACACTGAAGCTTTCTTT.

The rearrangement uses TRBV7-8 and TRBJ1-2, with D possibly matching TRBD1 (6 bases). Between the trimmed V and J ends, which lost 5 bases and 4 bases, there was a span of 14 bases. This CDR3 spans 14 amino acids. Germline V gene sequence: CDR1 SGHVS, CDR2 FQNEAQ. CDR3 bases: TGTGCCAGCAGCCACCAAACAGGGTCCTATGGCTACACCTTC. It yields the protein CASSHQTGSYGYTF.

V gene TRBV6-1 combines with J gene TRBJ2-6, with 9 bases matching TRBD1. With 6 bases clipped from V and 0 bases from J, the junction kept 0 bases outside the gene matches. CDR1 is MNHNS and CDR2 is SASEGT in the germline V gene. The CDR3 runs to 15 residues. CDR3 residues: CASRGQGSGANVLTF. CDR3 sequence (DNA): TGTGCCAGCAGGGGACAGGGCTCTGGGGCCAACGTCCTGACTTTC.

The chain has TRBV30 and TRBJ1-1; unclear D gene. Per the germline V gene, CDR1 is GTSNPN and CDR2 is SVGIG (reference sequence). Trimming removed 4 bases at V and 4 bases at J, with 13 bases between. This CDR3 region has 13 residues. The CDR3 bases are TGTGCCTGGAAACTCAGGTCCGGCACTGAAGCTTTCTTT. As protein: CAWKLRSGTEAFF.

A single count supports this clone. This rearrangement joins TRBV4-2 to TRBJ2-1; 12 positions match TRBD2. Germline loops: CDR1 LGHNA, CDR2 YNFKEQ. CDR3 length: 16 residues. Unmatched junction bases numbered 7, after V lost 1 base and J lost 9 bases. The CDR3 is CASSQVRTSGVGEQFF. Written as DNA, the CDR3 is TGTGCCAGCAGCCAAGTGAGGACTAGCGGGGTAGGTGAGCAGTTCTTC.

This clone has a single count. The V call is TRBV4-2, the J call TRBJ1-3; weak D call: TRBD1 (5 bases). CDR1 is LGHNA and CDR2 is YNFKEQ in the germline V gene. The CDR3 has 15 residues. Trimming pared 1 base from V and 2 bases from J, leaving 9 bases between. The CDR3 loop reads CASSQVARAGNTIYF. The DNA for the CDR3 is TGTGCCAGCAGCCAAGTCGCCAGGGCTGGAAACACCATATATTTT.

The chain is built from TRBV5-5 and TRBJ1-2, with D perhaps matching TRBD1 (6 bases). The germline CDR1 and CDR2 sequences are SGHKS and YYEKEE (reference sequence). This CDR3 is 14 amino acids long. The V gene lost 1 base and the J gene lost 1 base, with 8 bases spanning the gap. The CDR3 nucleotides read TGTGCCAGCAGCTTGCAGGGGAGTAACTATGGCTACACCTTC. Translating gives CASSLQGSNYGYTF.

V and J are TRBV10-3 and TRBJ2-5; weak D call: TRBD2 (6 bases). Germline-derived CDR1 and CDR2 are ENHRY and SYGVKD. The CDR3 loop spans 14 amino acids. Trimming stripped 3 bases from V and 0 bases from J, with 8 bases between. The CDR3 DNA reads TGTGCCATCAGTGAAGGAGGGTACCAAGAGACCCAGTACTTC. It codes for CAISEGGYQETQYF.

The V call is TRBV5-6, the J call TRBJ2-7; D remains unclear. Trimming stripped 5 bases from V and 6 bases from J, with 15 bases between. There are 13 residues in the CDR3. Germline-derived CDR1 and CDR2 are SGHDT and YYEEEE. CDR3 sequence: CASRPLSVSEQYF. The DNA for the CDR3 is TGTGCCAGCAGGCCTCTCTCAGTAAGCGAGCAGTACTTC.

V is TRBV13 and J is TRBJ1-4, with TRBD1 identical over 8 bases. Germline V lookup: CDR1 PRHDT, CDR2 FYEKMQ (reference sequence). This CDR3 is built from 14 residues. The junction had 0 bases not matched to a gene; V was cut back by 0 bases and J by 6 bases. This CDR3 is CASSLGRGHEKLFF. CDR3 bases: TGTGCCAGCAGCTTAGGCAGGGGGCATGAAAAACTGTTTTTT.

This clone has just one count. The chain recombines TRBV5-1 with TRBJ2-3; TRBD1 is a possible D gene (6 bases). Trimming took 2 bases from V and 4 from J, leaving 17 bases between them. This CDR3 comprises 16 residues. Germline lookup yields CDR1 SGHRS and CDR2 YFSETQ. The CDR3 protein is CASSLQGMTLPDTQYF. CDR3 bases: TGCGCCAGCAGCTTACAGGGCATGACTCTTCCAGATACGCAGTATTTT.

In the case of this clone: Relative to the germline gene, one junction end is altered; a read error may explain this. The V call is TRBV7-7, the J call TRBJ2-7; 7 bases fit TRBD1. CDR3 length equals 15 residues. CDR1 is SSHAT, CDR2 FNYEAQ, per germline (reference sequence). This CDR3 is CASSLEQGMGYEQYF. In nucleotides, the CDR3 is TGTGCTAGCAGCTTAGAACAGGGGATGGGCTACGAGCAGTACTTC.

The chain employs TRBV6-4 and TRBJ2-1; D possibly corresponds to TRBD2 (5 bases). V was pared by 5 bases and J by 8 bases, with 19 bases between. CDR1 and CDR2 (germline): MRHNA, SNTAGT. CDR3 size: 15 residues. The CDR3 DNA reads TGTGCCAGCAGTTTCAGTTTTACCGGAGGCCATGAGCAGTTCTTC. Protein sequence: CASSFSFTGGHEQFF.